This T cell receptor beta chain was found in a study of identical twins. MiXCR, applied by TCRdb to the 5' RACE reads, yields one record per CDR3 protein. The sample yields about 550,000 distinct CDR3 sequences, approximately 20% seen once. This CDR3 spans 11 amino acids. CDR1 is DFQATT and CDR2 is SNEGSKA in the germline V gene (reference sequence). Study-level points and caveats: Part of the zero-insertion signal could reflect confounding by invariant MAIT and iNKT cells.

This clonotype was observed a few times. What it binds is not known. These data were also reused for a study on yellow fever vaccine responses in identical twins.

The V call is TRBV20-1, the J call TRBJ2-4; TRBD2 is a possible D gene (5 bases). Material: CD4+ T cells sorted from blood. The sequence was obtained from a woman between 18 and 29 years old in good health. This CDR3 is CGSLAKNIQYF. The CDR3 DNA follows: TGCGGGAGTCTGGCCAAAAACATTCAGTACTTC.